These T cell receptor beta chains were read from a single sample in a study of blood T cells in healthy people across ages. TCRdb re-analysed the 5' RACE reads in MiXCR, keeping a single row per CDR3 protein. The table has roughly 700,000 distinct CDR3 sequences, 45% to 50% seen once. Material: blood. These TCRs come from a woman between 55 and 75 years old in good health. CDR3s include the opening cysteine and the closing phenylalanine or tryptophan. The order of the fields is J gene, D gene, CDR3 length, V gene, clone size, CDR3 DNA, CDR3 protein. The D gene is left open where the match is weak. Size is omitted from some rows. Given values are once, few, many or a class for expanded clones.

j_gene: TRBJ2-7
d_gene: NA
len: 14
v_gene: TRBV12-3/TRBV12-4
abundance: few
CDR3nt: TGTGCCAGCAGTTTAAGGGGGGCCGTTCGCGAGCAGTACTTC
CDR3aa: CASSLRGAVREQYF

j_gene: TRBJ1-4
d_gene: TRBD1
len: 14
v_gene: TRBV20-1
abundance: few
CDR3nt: TGCAGTGCTTTACACAGGGGGCAAAATGAAAAACTGTTTTTT
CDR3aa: CSALHRGQNEKLFF

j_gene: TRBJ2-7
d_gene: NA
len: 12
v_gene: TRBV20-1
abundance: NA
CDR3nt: TGCAGTGCCTTTAGGAGCTCCTACGAGCAGTACTTC
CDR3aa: CSAFRSSYEQYF

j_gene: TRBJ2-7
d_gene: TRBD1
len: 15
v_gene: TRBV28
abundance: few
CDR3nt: TGTGCCAGCAGTTCCCTCGGGACAGCGGCCTACGAGCAGTACTTC
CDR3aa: CASSSLGTAAYEQYF

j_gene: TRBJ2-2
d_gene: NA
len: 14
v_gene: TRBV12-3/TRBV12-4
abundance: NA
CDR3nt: TGTGCCAGCAGTTTTTCTCTTAACACCGGGGAGCTGTTTTTT
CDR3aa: CASSFSLNTGELFF

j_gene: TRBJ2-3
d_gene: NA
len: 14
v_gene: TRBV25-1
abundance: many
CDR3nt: TGTGCCAGCAGTGAACGGGGGAGCACAGATACGCAGTATTTT
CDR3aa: CASSERGSTDTQYF

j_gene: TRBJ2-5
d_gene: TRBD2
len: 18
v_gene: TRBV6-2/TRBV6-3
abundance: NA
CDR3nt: TGTGCCAGCAGTTTGAGTCTAGCGGGAGGGCCACGCGACAATGAGCAGTACTTC
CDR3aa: CASSLSLAGGPRDNEQYF

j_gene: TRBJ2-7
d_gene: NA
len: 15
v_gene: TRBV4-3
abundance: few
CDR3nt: TGCGCCAGCAGCCACACCCGCGGAGGGCCCTACGAGCAGTACTTC
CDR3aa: CASSHTRGGPYEQYF

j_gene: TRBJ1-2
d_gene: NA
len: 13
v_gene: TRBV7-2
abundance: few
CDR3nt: TGTGCCAGCAGCCAGAGGGCCTCCTTGGGCTACACCTTC
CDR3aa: CASSQRASLGYTF

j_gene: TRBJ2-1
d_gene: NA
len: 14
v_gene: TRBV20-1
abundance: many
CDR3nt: TGCAGTGCTAGTGCCAGCGGAACCTACAATGAGCAGTTCTTC
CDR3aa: CSASASGTYNEQFF

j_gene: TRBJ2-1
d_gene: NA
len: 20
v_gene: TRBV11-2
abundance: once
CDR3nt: TGTGCCAGCAGCTTAGGCCCCCGTAGCGCGATAGCACCGGGGATCAATGAGCAGTTCTTC
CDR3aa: CASSLGPRSAIAPGINEQFF

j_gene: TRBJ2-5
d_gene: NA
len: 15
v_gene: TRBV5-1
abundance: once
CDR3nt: TGCGCCAGCAGCTTGGCCACAGGGTGGGAAGAGACCCAGTACTTC
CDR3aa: CASSLATGWEETQYF

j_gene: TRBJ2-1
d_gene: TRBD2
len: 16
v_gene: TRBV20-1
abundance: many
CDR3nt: TGCAGTGCTATAAAGCTTCCGGGACTAGCGGGAGATGAGCAGTTCTTC
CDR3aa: CSAIKLPGLAGDEQFF

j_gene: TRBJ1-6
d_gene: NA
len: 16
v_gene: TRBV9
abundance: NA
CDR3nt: TGTGCCAGCAGCTCTCACGGGGGAAGATATAATTCACCCCTCCACTTT
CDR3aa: CASSSHGGRYNSPLHF

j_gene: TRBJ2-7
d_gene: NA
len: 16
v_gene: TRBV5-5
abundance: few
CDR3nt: TGTGCCAGCAGCTTGTGGGCTAGCCTCTCCTCCTACGAGCAGTACTTC
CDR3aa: CASSLWASLSSYEQYF

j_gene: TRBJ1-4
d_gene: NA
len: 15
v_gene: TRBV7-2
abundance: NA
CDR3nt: TGTGCCAGCAGCCTCCGGGGGCAGGGCGGTGAAAAACTGTTTTTT
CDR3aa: CASSLRGQGGEKLFF

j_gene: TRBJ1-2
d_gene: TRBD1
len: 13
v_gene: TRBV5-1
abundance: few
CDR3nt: TGCGCCAGCAGCTCTGGGACAGAGTATGGCTACACCTTC
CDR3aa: CASSSGTEYGYTF

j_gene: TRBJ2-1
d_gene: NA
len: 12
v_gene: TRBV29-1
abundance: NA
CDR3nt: TGCAGCGCTGTGGGACTCCGAGAGACCCAGTTCTTC
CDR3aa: CSAVGLRETQFF

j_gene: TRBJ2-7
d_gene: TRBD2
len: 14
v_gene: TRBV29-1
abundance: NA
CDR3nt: TGCAGCGTCCACGGACTAGCGGGATACAATGAGCAGTACTTC
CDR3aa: CSVHGLAGYNEQYF

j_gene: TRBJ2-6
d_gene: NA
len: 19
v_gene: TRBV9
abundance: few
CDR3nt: TGTGCCAGCAGCGTAGACCCCGGGGGAGATGCCTCTGGGGCCAACGTCCTGACTTTC
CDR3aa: CASSVDPGGDASGANVLTF

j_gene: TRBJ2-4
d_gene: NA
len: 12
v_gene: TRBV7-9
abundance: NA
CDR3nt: TGTGCCAGCAGCCCGGACACAAACATTCAGTACTTC
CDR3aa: CASSPDTNIQYF

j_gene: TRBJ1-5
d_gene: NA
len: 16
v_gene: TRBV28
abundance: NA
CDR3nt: TGTGCCAGCAGTTTGTGGGTGATCGGGGGACATCAGCCCCAGCATTTT
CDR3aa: CASSLWVIGGHQPQHF

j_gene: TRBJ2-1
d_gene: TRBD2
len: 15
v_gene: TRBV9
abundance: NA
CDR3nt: TGTGCCAGCAGATTAGCGGGAGTAGGCAGCAATGAGCAGTTCTTC
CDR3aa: CASRLAGVGSNEQFF

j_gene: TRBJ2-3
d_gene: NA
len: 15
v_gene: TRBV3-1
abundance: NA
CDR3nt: TGTGCCAGCAGCCAAGTTCGCGCGAGCACAGATACGCAGTATTTT
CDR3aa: CASSQVRASTDTQYF

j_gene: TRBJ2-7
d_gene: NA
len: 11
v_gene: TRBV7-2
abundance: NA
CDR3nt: TGTGCCAGCAGCTTATTCCAGCGCCAGTACTTC
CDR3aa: CASSLFQRQYF

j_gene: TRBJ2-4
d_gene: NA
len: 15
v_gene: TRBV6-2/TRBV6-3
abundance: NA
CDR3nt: TGTGCCAGCAGTCCCCGCAGTTATTGGCGTAGGGAGCAGTACTTC
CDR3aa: CASSPRSYWRREQYF

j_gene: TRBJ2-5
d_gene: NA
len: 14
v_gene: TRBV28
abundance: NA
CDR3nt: TGTGCCAGCAGTTTATCGTGGGGGGCCAATGAGCAGTACTTC
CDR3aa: CASSLSWGANEQYF

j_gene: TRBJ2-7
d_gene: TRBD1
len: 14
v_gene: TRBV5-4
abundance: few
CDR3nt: TGTGCCAGCAGCTCCCGGACAGGGGCCTACGAGCAGTACTTC
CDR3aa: CASSSRTGAYEQYF

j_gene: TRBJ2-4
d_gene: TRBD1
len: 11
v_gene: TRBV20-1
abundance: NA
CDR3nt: TGCAGTGCTAGAACAGGGGATGAGCAGTACTTC
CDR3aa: CSARTGDEQYF

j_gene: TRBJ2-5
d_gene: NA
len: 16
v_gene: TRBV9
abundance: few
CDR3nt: TGTGCCAGCAGCGCGGAGGGGGCGGTCGAGCAAGAGACCCAGTACTTC
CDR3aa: CASSAEGAVEQETQYF

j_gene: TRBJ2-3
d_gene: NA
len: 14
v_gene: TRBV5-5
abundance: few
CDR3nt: TGTGCCAGCAGCTTGATCCCCTACTCAGATACGCAGTATTTT
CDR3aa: CASSLIPYSDTQYF

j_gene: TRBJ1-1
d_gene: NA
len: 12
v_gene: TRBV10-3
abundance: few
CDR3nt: TGTGCCATCAGCCTCGATGGGGCTGAAGCTTTCTTT
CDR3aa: CAISLDGAEAFF

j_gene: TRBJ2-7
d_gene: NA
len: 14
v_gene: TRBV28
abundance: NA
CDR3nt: TGTGCCAGCATTCACTCAGGGGCCCCCTACGAGCAGTACTTC
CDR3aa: CASIHSGAPYEQYF

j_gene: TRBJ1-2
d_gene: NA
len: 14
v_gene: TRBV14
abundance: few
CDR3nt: TGTGCCAGCAGCCCTAGGAGGACTAGGGGCGGCTACACCTTC
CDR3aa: CASSPRRTRGGYTF

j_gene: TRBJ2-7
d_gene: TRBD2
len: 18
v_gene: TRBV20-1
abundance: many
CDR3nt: TGCAGTGCTAGAGATTCCGCCTTAGCGGGAGACAACTCCTACGAGCAGTACTTC
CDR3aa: CSARDSALAGDNSYEQYF

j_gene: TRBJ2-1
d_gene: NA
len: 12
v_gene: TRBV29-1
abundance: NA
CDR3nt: TGCAGCGTTGACAGCTCAGGCAATGAGCAGTTCTTC
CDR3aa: CSVDSSGNEQFF

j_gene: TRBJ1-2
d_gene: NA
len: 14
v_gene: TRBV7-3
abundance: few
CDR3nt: TGTGCCAGCAGCTTAGGGTCTGGTGACTATGGCTACACCTTC
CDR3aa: CASSLGSGDYGYTF

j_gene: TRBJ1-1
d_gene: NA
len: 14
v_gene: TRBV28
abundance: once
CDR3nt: TGTGCCAGCAGAAAATATACGGGCGACACTGAAGCTTTCTTT
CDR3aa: CASRKYTGDTEAFF

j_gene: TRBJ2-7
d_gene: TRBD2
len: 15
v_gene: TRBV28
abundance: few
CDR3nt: TGTGCCAGCAGTTTATCTGGCGGGAGGAGGTACGAGCAGTACTTC
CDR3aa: CASSLSGGRRYEQYF

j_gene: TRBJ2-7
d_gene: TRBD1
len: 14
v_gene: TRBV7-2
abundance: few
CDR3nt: TGTGCCAGCAGCTTATGGGGGACAGGCTACGAGCAGTACTTC
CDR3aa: CASSLWGTGYEQYF

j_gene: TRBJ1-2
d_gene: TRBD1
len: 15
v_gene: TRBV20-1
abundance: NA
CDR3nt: TGCAGTGCTAGAGAAACCGGGACAGGGAGAGATGGGTACACCTTC
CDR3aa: CSARETGTGRDGYTF

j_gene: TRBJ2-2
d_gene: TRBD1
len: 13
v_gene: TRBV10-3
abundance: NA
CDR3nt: TGTGCCATTAGGACAGGAAACACCGGGGAGCTGTTTTTT
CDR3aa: CAIRTGNTGELFF

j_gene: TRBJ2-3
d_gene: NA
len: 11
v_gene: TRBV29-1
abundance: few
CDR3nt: TGCAGCGGTAGCGGAGCAGGTACGCAGTATTTT
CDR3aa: CSGSGAGTQYF

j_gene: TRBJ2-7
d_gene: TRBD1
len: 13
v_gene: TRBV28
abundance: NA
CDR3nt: TGTGCCAGCAGAGGACAGGGATCGAACGAGCAGTACTTC
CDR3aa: CASRGQGSNEQYF

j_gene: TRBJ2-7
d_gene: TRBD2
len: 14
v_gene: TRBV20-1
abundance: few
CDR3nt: TGCAGTGCTGAACAAACTAGCGGGAGTGGGGAGCAGTACTTC
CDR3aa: CSAEQTSGSGEQYF